This T cell receptor (beta chain) was recovered during a study of breast tumors, draining lymph nodes, adjacent tissues. Study conclusions and caveats: Compared with basal-like, luminal-like tumors shared significantly more repertoire with nontumor tissue. The data were judged consistent with most tumor T cells coming from lymph node and expanding in tumor. Tumors had less TCR diversity than lymph nodes, more than nontumor tissue. That most tumor T cells come from lymph nodes remained unproven.

Axillary draining lymph nodes of breast cancer patients supplied the node samples. Using its own MiXCR run on the multiplex PCR reads, TCRdb lists one record per CDR3 protein. The sample lists about 130,000 distinct CDR3 sequences, around 22% occurring once. V was cut by 2 bases and J by 3 bases, with 11 bases left in between. CDR1 and CDR2 from the germline V gene are MGHRA and YSYEKL. This CDR3 is 14 amino acids long. This clonotype was found many times. Its antigen is not known. The rearrangement links TRBV4-1 to TRBJ2-7; D not certain. Sequencing was done on a sample of axillary lymph node tissue. The TCR originated in a female donor with breast cancer. Some clones in this sample may be carry-over from other donors' samples. CDR3 DNA: TGCGCCAGCAGCCAACTTATAGGCGGCTACGAGCAGTACTTC. Amino acid sequence: CASSQLIGGYEQYF.